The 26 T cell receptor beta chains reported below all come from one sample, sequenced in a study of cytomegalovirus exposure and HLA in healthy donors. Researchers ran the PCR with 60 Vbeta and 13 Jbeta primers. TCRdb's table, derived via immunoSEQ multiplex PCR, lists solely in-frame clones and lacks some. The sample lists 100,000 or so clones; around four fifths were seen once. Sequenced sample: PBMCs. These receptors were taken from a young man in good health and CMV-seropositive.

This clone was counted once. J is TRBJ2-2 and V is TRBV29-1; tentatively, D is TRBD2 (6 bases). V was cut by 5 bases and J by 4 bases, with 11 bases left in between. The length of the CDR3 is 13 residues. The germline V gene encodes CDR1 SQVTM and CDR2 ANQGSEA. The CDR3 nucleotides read TGCAGCGTTCGGGAGTCGGGCACCGGGGAGCTGTTTTTT. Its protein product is CSVRESGTGELFF.

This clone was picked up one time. CDR3 amino acids: CASSSTGGVNYGYTF. CDR3 in DNA: TGTGCCAGCAGTTCCACAGGGGGCGTTAACTATGGCTACACCTTC. The gene calls are TRBV2 and TRBJ1-2; 9 bases align to TRBD1. CDR3 size: 15 residues. The ends lost 5 bases at V and 1 base at J; junction bases unmatched: 5. Germline V gives CDR1 SNHLY, CDR2 FYNNEI.

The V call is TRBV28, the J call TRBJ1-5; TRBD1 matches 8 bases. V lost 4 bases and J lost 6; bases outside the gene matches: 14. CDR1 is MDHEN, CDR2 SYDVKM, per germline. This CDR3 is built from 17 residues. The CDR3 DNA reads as TGTGCCAGCAGTTCTTCAAAACCGGACAGGGTGGGTCAGCCCCAGCATTTT. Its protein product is CASSSSKPDRVGQPQHF.

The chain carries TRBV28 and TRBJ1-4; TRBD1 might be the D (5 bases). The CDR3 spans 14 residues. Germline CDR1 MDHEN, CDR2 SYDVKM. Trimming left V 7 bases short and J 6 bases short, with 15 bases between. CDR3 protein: CASISGGLYEKLFF. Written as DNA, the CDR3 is TGTGCCAGCATTTCGGGGGGGTTATATGAAAAACTGTTTTTT.

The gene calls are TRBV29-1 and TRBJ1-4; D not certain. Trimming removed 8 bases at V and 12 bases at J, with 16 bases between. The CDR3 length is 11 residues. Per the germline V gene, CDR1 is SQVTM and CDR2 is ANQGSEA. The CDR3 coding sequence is TGCAGCATCCACGAGGCTGGAGAACTGTTTTTT. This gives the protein CSIHEAGELFF.

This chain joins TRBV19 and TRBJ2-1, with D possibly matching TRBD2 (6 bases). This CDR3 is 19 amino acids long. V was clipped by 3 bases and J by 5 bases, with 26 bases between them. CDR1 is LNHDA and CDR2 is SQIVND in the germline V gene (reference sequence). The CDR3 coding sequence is TGTGCCAGTAGTATGCCTAGCGTGAGGGGCAAGGGCGCTAACAATGAGCAGTTCTTC. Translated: CASSMPSVRGKGANNEQFF.

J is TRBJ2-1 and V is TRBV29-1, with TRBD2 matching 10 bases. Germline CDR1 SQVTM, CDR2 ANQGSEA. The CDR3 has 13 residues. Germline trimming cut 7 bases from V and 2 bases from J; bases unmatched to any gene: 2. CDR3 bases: TGCAGCGAAACTAGCGGGGCCTACAATGAGCAGTTCTTC. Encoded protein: CSETSGAYNEQFF.

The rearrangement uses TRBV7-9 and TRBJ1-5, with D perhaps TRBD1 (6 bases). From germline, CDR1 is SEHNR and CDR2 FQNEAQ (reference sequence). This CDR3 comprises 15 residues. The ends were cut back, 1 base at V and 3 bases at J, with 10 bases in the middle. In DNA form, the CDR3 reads TGTGCCAGCAGCTTAGGAGGGGGGGCCAATCAGCCCCAGCATTTT. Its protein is CASSLGGGANQPQHF.

This CDR3 is CAISDGRGETQYF. CDR3 DNA sequence: TGTGCCATCAGTGACGGCAGGGGGGAGACCCAGTACTTC. The J gene is TRBJ2-5, the V gene TRBV10-3, with 7 bases that match TRBD1. The V gene's germline CDR1 is ENHRY and CDR2 SYGVKD. This CDR3 region has 13 residues. V trimming: 3 bases; J trimming: 5 bases; junction bases outside the gene matches: 3.

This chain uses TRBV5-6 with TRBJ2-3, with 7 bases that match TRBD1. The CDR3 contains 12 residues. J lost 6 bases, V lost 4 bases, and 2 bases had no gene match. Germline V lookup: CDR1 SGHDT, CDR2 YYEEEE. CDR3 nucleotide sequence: TGTGCCAGCAGCGCGACAGGGGATACGCAGTATTTT. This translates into CASSATGDTQYF.

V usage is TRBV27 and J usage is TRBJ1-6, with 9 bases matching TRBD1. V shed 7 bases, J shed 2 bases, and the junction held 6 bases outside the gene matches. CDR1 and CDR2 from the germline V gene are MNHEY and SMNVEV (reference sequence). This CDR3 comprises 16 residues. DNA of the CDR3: TGTGCCAGCAAACGGGGACAGGGCCCCTATAATTCACCCCTCCACTTT. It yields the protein CASKRGQGPYNSPLHF.

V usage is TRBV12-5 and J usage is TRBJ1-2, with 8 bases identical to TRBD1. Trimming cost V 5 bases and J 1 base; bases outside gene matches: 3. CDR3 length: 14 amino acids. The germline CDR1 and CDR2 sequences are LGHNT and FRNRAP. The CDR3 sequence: CASGGTGFNYGYTF. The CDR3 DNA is TGTGCTAGTGGTGGGACAGGATTTAACTATGGCTACACCTTC.

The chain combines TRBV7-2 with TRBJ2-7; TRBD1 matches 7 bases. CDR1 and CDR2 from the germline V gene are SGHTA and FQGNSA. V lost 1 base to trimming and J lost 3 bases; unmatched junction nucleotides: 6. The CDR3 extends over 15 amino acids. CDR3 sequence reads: CASSLEGQDYYEQYF. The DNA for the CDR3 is TGTGCCAGCAGCTTAGAAGGACAGGATTACTACGAGCAGTACTTC.

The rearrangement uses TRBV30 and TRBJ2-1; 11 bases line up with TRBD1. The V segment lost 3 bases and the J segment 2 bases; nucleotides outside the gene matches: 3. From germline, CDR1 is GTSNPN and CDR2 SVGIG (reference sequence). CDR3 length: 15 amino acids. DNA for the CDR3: TGTGCCTGGAGCCGGGACAGGGGGACCTACAATGAGCAGTTCTTC. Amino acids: CAWSRDRGTYNEQFF.

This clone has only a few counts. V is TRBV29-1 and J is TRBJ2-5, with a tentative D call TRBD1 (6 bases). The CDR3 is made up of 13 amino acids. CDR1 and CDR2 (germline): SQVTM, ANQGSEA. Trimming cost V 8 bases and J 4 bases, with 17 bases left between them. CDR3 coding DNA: TGCAGCATTGCGGGTCAGGGGCGAGAGACCCAGTACTTC. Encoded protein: CSIAGQGRETQYF.

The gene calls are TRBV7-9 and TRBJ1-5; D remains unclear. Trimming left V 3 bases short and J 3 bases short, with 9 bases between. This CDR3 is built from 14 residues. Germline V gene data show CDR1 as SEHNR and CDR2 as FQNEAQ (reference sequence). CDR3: CASSLGQINQPQHF. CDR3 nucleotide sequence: TGTGCCAGCAGCTTGGGCCAGATCAATCAGCCCCAGCATTTT.

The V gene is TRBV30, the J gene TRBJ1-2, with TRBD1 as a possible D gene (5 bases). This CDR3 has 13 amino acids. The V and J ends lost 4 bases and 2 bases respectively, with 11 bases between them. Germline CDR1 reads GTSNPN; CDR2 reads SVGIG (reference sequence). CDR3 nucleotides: TGTGCCTGGACCTTGGGGCAGAACTATGGCTACACCTTC. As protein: CAWTLGQNYGYTF.

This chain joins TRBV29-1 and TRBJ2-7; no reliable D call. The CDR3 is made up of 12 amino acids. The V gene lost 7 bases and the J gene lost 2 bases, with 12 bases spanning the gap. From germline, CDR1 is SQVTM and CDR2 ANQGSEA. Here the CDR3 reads CSAKDTAYEQYF. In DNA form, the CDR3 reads TGCAGCGCGAAAGATACAGCCTACGAGCAGTACTTC.

The CDR3 DNA sequence: TGTGCCAGCAGCGTAGGGGGGACAGGGAACGAGCAGTACTTC. It encodes CASSVGGTGNEQYF. V usage is TRBV9 and J usage is TRBJ2-7; 9 bases align to TRBD1. V lost 0 bases and J lost 5; bases outside the gene matches: 3. Germline CDR1 and CDR2: SGDLS and YYNGEE. CDR3 length: 14 amino acids. Supplemented by reference TRBV9 and TRBJ2-7, the full variable domain reads DSGVTQTPKHLITATGQRVTLRCSPRSGDLSVYWYQQSLDQGLQFLIQYYNGEERAKGNILERFSAQQFPDLHSELNLSSLELGDSALYFCASSVGGTGNEQYFGPGTRLTVT.

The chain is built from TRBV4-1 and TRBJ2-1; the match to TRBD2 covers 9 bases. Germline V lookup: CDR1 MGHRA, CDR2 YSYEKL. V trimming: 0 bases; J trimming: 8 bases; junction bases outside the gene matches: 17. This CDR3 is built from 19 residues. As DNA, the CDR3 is TGCGCCAGCAGCCAAGACCCCCTGGGAGCGGGAGGTGGGTACCATGAGCAGTTCTTC. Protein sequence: CASSQDPLGAGGGYHEQFF.

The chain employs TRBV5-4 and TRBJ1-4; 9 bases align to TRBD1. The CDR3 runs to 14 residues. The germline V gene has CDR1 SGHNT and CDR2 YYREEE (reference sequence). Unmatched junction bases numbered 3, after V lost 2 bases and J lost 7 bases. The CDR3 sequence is CASSFGTGSEKLFF. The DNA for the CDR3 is TGTGCCAGCAGCTTCGGGACAGGGAGTGAAAAACTGTTTTTT.

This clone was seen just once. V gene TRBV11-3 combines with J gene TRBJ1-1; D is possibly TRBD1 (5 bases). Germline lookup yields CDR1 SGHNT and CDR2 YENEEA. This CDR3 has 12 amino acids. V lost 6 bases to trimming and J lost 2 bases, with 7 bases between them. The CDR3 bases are TGTGCCAGCAGTCAGGGAAACACTGAAGCTTTCTTT. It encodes CASSQGNTEAFF.

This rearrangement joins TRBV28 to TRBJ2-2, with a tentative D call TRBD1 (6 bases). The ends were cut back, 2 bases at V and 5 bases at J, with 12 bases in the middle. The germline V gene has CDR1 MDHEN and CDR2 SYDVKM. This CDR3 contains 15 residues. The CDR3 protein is CASSLGGDLTGELFF. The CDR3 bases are TGTGCCAGCAGTTTAGGGGGCGATTTGACCGGGGAGCTGTTTTTT.

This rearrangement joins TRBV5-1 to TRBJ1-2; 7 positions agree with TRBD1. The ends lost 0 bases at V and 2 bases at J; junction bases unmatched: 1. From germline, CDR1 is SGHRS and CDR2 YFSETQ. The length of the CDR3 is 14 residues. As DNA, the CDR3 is TGCGCCAGCAGCTTGGTACAGGGGAACTATGGCTACACCTTC. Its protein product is CASSLVQGNYGYTF.

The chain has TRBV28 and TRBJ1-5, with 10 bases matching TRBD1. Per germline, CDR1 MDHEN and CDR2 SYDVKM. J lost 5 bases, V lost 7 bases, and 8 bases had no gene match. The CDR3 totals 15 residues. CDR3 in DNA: TGTGCCAGCACTTGGGACAGGGGATCGGATCAGCCCCAGCATTTT. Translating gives CASTWDRGSDQPQHF.

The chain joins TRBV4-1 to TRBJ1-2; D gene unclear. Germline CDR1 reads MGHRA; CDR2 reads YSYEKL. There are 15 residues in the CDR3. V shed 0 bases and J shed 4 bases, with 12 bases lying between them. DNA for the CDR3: TGCGCCAGCAGCCAAGATAAACTCACGGGCTATGGCTACACCTTC. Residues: CASSQDKLTGYGYTF.